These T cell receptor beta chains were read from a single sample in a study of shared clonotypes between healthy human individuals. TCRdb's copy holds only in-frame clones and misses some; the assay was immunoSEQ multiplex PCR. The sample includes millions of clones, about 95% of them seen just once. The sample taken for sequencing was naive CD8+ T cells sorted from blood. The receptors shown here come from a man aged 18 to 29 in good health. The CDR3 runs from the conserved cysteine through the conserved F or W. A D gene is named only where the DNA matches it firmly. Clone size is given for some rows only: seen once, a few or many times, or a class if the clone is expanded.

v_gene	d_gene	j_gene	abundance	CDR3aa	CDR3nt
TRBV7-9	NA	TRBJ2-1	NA	CASSLFYHEQFF	TGTGCCAGCAGCTTATTCTATCATGAGCAGTTCTTC
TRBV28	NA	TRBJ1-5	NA	CASSFLWGQPQHF	TGTGCCAGCAGTTTTCTGTGGGGTCAGCCCCAGCATTTT
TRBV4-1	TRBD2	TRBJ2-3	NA	CASSPVVGTSGGGHLSDTQYF	TGCGCCAGCAGCCCCGTGGTTGGGACTAGCGGGGGGGGACATCTTTCAGATACGCAGTATTTT
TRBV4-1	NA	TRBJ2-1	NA	CASSQPDGSSYNEQFF	TGCGCCAGCAGCCAACCGGACGGAAGCTCCTACAATGAGCAGTTCTTC
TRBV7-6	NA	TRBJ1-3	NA	CASSPWTAGSGNTIYF	TGTGCCAGCAGCCCCTGGACAGCCGGCTCTGGAAACACCATATATTTT
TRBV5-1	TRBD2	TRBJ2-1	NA	CASSFEGLVGGTEQFF	TGCGCCAGCAGCTTTGAGGGACTAGTAGGCGGCACTGAGCAGTTCTTC
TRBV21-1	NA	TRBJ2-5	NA	CASSTKGGIQETQYF	TGTGCCAGCAGCACAAAAGGCGGGATTCAAGAGACCCAGTACTTC
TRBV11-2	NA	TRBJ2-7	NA	CASSFNSYEQYF	TGTGCCAGCAGCTTCAATTCCTACGAGCAGTACTTC
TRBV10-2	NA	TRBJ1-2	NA	CASSEGGLYTF	TGCGCCAGCAGTGAGGGAGGCCTCTACACCTTC
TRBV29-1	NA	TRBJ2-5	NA	CSVIWPSKSQETQYF	TGCAGCGTTATCTGGCCTAGCAAGTCCCAAGAGACCCAGTACTTC
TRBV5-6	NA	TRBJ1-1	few	CASSSLTEAFF	TGTGCCAGCAGCTCGTTGACTGAAGCTTTCTTT
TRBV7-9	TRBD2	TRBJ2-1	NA	CASSGGAGGSYNEQFF	TGTGCCAGCAGCGGCGGCGCGGGGGGCTCCTACAATGAGCAGTTCTTC
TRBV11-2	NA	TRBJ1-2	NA	CASSIPPGQYYGYTF	TGTGCCAGCAGCATCCCTCCGGGACAATACTATGGCTACACCTTC
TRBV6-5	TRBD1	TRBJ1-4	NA	CASSYSVTGNEKLFF	TGTGCCAGCAGTTACTCGGTGACAGGGAATGAAAAACTGTTTTTT
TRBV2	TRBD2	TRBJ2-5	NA	CASSEGGEGLQETQYF	TGTGCCAGCAGTGAAGGGGGGGAGGGCCTCCAAGAGACCCAGTACTTC
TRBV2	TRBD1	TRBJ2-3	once	CASRTGSTDTQYF	TGTGCCAGTCGGACAGGGAGCACAGATACGCAGTATTTT
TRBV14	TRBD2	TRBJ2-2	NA	CASSQTASGDTGELFF	TGTGCCAGCAGCCAAACGGCTAGCGGTGACACCGGGGAGCTGTTTTTT
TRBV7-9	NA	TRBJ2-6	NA	CASSPSSGTGANVLTF	TGTGCCAGCAGCCCTAGCTCAGGAACTGGGGCCAACGTCCTGACTTTC